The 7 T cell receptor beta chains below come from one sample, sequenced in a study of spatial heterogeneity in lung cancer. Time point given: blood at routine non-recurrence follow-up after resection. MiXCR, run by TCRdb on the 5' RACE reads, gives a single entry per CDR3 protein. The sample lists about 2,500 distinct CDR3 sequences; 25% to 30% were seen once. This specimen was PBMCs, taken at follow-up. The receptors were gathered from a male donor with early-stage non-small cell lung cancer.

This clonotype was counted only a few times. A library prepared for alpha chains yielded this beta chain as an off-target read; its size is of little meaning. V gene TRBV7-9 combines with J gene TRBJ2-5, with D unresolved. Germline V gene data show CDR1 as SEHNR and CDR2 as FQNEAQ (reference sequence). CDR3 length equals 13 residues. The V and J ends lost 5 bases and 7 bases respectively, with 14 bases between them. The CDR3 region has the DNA TGTGCCAGCAGCAGATTTGGGTCCGGGACCCAGTACTTC. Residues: CASSRFGSGTQYF. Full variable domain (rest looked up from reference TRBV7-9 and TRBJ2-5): DTGVSQNPRHKITKRGQNVTFRCDPISEHNRLYWYRQTLGQGPEFLTYFQNEAQLEKSRLLSDRFSAERPKGSFSTLEIQRTEQGDSAMYLCASSRFGSGTQYFGPGTRLLVL.

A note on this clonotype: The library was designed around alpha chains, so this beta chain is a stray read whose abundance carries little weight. Here the CDR3 reads CASSPGPYEQYF. DNA of the CDR3: TGTGCCAGCAGTCCAGGACCATACGAGCAGTACTTC. The rearrangement uses TRBV12-3 or TRBV12-4 and TRBJ2-7; D gene unclear. The CDR3 extends over 12 amino acids. Trimming cost V 5 bases and J 4 bases, with 9 bases left between them.

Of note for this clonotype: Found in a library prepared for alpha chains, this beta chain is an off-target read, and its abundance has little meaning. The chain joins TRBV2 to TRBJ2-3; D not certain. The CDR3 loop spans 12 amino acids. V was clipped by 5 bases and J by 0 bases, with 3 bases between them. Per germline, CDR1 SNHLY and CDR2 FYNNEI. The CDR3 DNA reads TGTGCCAGCAGTCTTAGCACAGATACGCAGTATTTT. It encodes CASSLSTDTQYF.

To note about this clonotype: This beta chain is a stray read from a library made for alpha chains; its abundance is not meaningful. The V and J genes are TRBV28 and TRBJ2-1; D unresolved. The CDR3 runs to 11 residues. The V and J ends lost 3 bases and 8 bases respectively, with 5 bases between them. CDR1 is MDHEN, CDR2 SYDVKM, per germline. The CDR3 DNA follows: TGTGCCAGCAGTTTGAGAGATGAGCAGTTCTTC. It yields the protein CASSLRDEQFF.

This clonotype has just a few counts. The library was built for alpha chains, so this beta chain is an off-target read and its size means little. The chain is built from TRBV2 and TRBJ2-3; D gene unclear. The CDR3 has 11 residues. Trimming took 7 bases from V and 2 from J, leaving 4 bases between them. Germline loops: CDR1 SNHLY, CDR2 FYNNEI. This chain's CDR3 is CASTYTDTQYF. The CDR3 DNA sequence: TGTGCCAGCACCTACACAGATACGCAGTATTTT.

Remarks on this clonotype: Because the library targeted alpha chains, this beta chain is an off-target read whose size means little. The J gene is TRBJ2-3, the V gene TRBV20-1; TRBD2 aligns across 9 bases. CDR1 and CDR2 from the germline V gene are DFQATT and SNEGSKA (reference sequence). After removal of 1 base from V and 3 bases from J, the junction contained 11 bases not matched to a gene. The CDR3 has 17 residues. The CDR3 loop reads CSARGVAGDRITDTQYF. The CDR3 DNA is TGCAGTGCTAGAGGAGTAGCGGGAGATAGGATAACAGATACGCAGTATTTT.

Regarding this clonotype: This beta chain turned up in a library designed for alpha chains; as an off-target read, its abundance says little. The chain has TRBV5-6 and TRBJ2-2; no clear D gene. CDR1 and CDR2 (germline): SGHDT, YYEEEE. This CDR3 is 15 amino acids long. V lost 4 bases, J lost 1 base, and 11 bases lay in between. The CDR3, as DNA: TGTGCCAGCAGCACCGTCAACGGGAACACCGGGGAGCTGTTTTTT. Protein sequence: CASSTVNGNTGELFF.